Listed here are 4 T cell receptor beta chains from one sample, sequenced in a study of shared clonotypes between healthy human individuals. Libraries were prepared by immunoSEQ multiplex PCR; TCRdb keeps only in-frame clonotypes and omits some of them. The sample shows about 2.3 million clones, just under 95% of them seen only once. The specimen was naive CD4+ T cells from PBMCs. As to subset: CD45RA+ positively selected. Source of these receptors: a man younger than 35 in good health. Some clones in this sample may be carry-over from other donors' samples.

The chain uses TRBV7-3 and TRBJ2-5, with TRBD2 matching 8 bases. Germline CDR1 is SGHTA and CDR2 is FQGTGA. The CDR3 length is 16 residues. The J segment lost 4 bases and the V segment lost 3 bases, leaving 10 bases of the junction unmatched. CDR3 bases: TGTGCCAGCAGCTTGTCCCCCAGGGCGGGAGGAGAGACCCAGTACTTC. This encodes CASSLSPRAGGETQYF.

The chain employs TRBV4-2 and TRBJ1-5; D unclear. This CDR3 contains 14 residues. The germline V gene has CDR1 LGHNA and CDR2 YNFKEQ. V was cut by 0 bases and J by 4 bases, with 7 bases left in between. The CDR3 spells CASSQDYRNQPQHF. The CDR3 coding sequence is TGTGCCAGCAGCCAAGATTACAGAAATCAGCCCCAGCATTTT.

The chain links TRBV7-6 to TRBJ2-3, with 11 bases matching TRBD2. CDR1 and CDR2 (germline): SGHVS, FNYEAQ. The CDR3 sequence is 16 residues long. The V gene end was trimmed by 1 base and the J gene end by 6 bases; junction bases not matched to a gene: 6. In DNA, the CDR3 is TGTGCCAGCAGCTTAGTGGTAGCGGGAGGGCCGGATACGCAGTATTTT. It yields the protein CASSLVVAGGPDTQYF.

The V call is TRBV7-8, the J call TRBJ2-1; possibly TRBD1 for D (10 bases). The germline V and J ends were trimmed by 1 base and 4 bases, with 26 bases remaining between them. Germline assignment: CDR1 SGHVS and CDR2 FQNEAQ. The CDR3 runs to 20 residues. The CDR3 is CASSLGRDRGGLARYNEQFF. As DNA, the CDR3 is TGTGCCAGCAGCTTAGGGCGGGACAGGGGAGGACTAGCGAGATACAATGAGCAGTTCTTC. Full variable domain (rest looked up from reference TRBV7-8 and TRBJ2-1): GAGVSQSPRYKVAKRGQDVALRCDPISGHVSLFWYQQALGQGPEFLTYFQNEAQLDKSGLPSDRFFAERPEGSVSTLKIQRTQQEDSAVYLCASSLGRDRGGLARYNEQFFGPGTRLTVL.